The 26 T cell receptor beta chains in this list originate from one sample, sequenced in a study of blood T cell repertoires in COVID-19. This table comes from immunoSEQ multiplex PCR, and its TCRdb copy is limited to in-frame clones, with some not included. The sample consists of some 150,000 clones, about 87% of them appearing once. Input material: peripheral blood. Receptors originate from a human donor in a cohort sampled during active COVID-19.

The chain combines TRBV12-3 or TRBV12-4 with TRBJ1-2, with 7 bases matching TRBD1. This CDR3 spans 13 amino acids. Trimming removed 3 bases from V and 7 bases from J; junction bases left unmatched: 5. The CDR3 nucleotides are TGTGCCAGCAGTTTGGACAGGATGGGTGGCTACACCTTC. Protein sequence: CASSLDRMGGYTF.

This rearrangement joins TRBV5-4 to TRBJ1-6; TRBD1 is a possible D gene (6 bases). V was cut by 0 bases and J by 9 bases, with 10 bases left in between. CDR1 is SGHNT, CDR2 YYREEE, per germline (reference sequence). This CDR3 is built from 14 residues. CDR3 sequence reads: CASSLGQERSPLHF. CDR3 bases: TGTGCCAGCAGCTTGGGACAGGAGCGTTCACCCCTCCACTTT.

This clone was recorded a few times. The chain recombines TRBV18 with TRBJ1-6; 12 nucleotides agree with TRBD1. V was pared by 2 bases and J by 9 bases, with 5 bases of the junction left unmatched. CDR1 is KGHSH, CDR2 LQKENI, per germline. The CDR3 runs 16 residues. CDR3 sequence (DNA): TGTGCCAGCTCACCAGGGGACAGGGGGCGCGGTTCACCCCTCCACTTT. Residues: CASSPGDRGRGSPLHF.

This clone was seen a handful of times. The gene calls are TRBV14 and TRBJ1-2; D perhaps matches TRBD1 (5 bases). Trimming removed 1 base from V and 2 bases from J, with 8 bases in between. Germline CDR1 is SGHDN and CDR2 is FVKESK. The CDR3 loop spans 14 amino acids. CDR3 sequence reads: CASSQVTDNYGYTF. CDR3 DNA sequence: TGTGCCAGCAGCCAAGTGACAGACAACTATGGCTACACCTTC.

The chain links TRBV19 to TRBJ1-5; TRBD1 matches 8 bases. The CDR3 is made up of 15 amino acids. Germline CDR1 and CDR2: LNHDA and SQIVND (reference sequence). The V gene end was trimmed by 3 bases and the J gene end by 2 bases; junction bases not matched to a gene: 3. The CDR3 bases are TGTGCCAGTAGTATGGGCAGGGGGCGCAATCAGCCCCAGCATTTT. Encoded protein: CASSMGRGRNQPQHF.

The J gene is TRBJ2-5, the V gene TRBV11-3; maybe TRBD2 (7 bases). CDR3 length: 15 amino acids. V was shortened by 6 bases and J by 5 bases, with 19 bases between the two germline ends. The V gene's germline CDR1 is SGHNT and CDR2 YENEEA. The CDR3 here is CASRGGARGRETQYF. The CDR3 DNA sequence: TGTGCCAGCAGAGGGGGGGCGCGGGGCCGGGAGACCCAGTACTTC.

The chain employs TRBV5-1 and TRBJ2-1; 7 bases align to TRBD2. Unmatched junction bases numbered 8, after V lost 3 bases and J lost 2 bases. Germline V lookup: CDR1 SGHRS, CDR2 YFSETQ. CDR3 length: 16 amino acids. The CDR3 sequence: CASSSTRGGPYNEQFF. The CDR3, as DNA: TGCGCCAGCAGCTCCACACGCGGGGGACCCTACAATGAGCAGTTCTTC.

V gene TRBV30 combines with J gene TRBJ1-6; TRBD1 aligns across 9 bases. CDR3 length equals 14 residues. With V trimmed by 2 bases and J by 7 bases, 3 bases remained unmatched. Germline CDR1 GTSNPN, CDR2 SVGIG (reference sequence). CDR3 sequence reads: CAWSWDRANSPLHF. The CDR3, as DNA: TGTGCCTGGAGTTGGGACAGGGCCAATTCACCCCTCCACTTT.

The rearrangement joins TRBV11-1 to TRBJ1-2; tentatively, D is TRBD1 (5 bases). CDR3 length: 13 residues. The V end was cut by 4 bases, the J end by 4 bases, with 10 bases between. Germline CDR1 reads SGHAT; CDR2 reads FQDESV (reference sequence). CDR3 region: CASSSDKSYGYTF. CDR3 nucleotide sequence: TGTGCCAGCAGCTCGGACAAATCCTATGGCTACACCTTC.

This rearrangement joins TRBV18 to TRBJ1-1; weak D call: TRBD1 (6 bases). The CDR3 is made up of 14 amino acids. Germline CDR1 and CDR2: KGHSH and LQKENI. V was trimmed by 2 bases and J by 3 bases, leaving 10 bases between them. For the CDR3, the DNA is TGTGCCAGCTCACCAGCGTCAGGGGACACTGAAGCTTTCTTT. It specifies CASSPASGDTEAFF.

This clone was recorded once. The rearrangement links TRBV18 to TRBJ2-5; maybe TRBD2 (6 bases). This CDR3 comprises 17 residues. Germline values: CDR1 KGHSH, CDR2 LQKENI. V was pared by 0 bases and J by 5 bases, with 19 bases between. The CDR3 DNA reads TGTGCCAGCTCACCACCGCCCTGGGACTCCCTTGGGGAGACCCAGTACTTC. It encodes CASSPPPWDSLGETQYF.

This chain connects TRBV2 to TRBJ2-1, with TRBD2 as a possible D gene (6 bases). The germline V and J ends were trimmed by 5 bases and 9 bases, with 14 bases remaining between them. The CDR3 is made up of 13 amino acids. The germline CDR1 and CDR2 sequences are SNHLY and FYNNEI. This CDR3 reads CASSPGLPSEQFF. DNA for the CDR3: TGTGCCAGCAGTCCGGGACTCCCTAGTGAGCAGTTCTTC.

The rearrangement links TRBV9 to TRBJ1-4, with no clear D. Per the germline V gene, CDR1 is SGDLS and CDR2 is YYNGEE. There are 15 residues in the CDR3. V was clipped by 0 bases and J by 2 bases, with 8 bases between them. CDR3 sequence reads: CASSVGSSTNEKLFF. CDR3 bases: TGTGCCAGCAGCGTAGGGAGCAGTACTAATGAAAAACTGTTTTTT.

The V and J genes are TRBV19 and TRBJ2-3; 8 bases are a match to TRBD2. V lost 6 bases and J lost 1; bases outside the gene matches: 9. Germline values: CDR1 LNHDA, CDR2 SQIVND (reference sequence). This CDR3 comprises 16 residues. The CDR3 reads CASRQAGEMGTDTQYF. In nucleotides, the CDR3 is TGTGCCAGTAGGCAAGCGGGGGAGATGGGCACAGATACGCAGTATTTT.

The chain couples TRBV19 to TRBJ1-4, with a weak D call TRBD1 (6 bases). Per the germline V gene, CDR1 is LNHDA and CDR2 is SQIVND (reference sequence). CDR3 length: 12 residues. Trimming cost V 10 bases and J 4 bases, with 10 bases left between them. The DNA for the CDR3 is TGTGCCACTGTGGACAGTAATGAAAAACTGTTTTTT. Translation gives CATVDSNEKLFF.

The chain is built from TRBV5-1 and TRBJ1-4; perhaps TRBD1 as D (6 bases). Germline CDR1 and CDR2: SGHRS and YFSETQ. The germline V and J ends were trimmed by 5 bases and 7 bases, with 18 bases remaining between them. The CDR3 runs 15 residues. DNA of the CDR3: TGCGCCAGCAGATTCGGGACGGGGGGCGGTGAAAAACTGTTTTTT. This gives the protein CASRFGTGGGEKLFF.

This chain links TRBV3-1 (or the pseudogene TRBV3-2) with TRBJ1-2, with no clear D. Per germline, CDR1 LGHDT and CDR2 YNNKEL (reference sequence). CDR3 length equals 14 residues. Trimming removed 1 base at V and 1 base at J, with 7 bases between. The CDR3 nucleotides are TGTGCCAGCAGCCAAGGGAGACTTAACTATGGCTACACCTTC. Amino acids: CASSQGRLNYGYTF.

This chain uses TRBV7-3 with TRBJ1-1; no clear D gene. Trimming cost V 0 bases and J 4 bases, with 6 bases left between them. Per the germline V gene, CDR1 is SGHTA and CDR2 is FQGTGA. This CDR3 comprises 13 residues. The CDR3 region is CASSLTPGTEAFF. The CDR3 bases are TGTGCCAGCAGCTTAACCCCCGGCACTGAAGCTTTCTTT.

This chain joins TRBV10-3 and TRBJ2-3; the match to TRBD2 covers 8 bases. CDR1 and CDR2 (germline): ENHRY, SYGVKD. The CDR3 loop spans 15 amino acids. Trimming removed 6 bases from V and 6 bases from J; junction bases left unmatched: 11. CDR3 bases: TGTGCCATCAGCCCTACTAGCGGAGGGGGGGATACGCAGTATTTT. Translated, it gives CAISPTSGGGDTQYF.

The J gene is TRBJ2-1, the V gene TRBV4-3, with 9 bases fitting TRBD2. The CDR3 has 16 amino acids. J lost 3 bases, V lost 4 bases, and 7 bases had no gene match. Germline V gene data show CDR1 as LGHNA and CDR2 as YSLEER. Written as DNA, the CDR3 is TGCGCCAGCAGCCCCACCGGGACTAGCTTCTACAATGAGCAGTTCTTC. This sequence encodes CASSPTGTSFYNEQFF.

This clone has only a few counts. This CDR3 is CASSSRQTEVRVEQYF. DNA of the CDR3: TGTGCCAGCAGCTCCCGACAGACCGAAGTTCGGGTCGAGCAGTACTTC. The chain recombines TRBV7-9 with TRBJ2-7; maybe TRBD1 (5 bases). Trimming left V 4 bases short and J 6 bases short, with 22 bases between. CDR1 SEHNR and CDR2 FQNEAQ come from the germline V gene (reference sequence). The CDR3 consists of 16 residues.

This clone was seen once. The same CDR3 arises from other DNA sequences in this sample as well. CDR3 DNA: TGTGCCAGCTCACCCTCGGGGGGTTACGAGCAGTACGTC. Encoded protein: CASSPSGGYEQYV. The chain recombines TRBV18 with TRBJ2-7; the match to TRBD2 covers 7 bases. Trimming took 3 bases from V and 4 from J; bases not matched to a gene: 3. Per the germline V gene, CDR1 is KGHSH and CDR2 is LQKENI. There are 13 residues in the CDR3.

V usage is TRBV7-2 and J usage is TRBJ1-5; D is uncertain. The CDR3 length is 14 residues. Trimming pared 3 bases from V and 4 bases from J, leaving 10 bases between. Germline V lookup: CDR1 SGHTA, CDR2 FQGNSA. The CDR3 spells CASSFLVENQPQHF. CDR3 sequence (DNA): TGTGCCAGCAGCTTTTTGGTAGAGAATCAGCCCCAGCATTTT. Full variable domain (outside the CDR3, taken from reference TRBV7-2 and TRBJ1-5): GAGVSQSPSNKVTEKGKDVELRCDPISGHTALYWYRQSLGQGLEFLIYFQGNSAPDKSGLPSDRFSAERTGGSVSTLTIQRTQQEDSAVYLCASSFLVENQPQHFGDGTRLSIL.

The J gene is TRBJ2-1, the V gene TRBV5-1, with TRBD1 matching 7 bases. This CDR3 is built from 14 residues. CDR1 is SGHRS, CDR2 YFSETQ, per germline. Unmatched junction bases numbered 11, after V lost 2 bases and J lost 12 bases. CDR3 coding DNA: TGCGCCAGCAGCTTTGACCAAGGGGGCCAAAGGCAGTTCTTC. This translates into CASSFDQGGQRQFF.

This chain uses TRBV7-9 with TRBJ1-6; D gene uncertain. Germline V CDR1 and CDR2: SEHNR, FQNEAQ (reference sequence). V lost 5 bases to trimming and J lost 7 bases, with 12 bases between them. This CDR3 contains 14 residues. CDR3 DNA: TGTGCCAGCAGCCCCCCGGGTTACAATTCACCCCTCCACTTT. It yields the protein CASSPPGYNSPLHF.

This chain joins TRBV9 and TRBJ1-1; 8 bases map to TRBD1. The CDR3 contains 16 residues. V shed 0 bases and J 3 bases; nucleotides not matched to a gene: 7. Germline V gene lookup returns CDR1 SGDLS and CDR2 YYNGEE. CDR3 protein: CASSVAAGGAYTEAFF. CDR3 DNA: TGTGCCAGCAGCGTAGCCGCAGGGGGCGCGTACACTGAAGCTTTCTTT.